This record looks at one T cell receptor beta chain sequence and its context. The data are from a study of shared clonotypes between healthy human individuals. Study in general: The cohort comprised a couple of women and a few men. Their ages spanned 18 to 49 years.

This CDR3 region has 15 residues. V lost 3 bases to trimming and J lost 3 bases; unmatched junction nucleotides: 4. From germline, CDR1 is SGHRS and CDR2 YFSETQ. Evenly divided among several immunoSEQ plates was the genomic DNA of each subset. Authors' methods: Sequence data from immunoSEQ were junction-only and lacked quality scores; consequently, filtering differed. The assay was immunoSEQ multiplex PCR, and TCRdb's table has in-frame clones only and misses some. D and trimming come from the DNA, and the V and J calls and clone size come from that table. The table has 1.6 million or so clones, approximately 98.5% seen once.

The TCR originated in a man aged 25 to 40 in good health. V and J are TRBV5-1 and TRBJ2-1, with 9 nucleotides matching TRBD2. The sequencing input was naive CD4+ T cells sorted from blood. Subset reported: CD45RA+ positively selected. CDR3 in amino acids: CASSSGTSFYNEQFF. The DNA for the CDR3 is TGCGCCAGCAGCTCCGGGACTAGCTTCTACAATGAGCAGTTCTTC.